These 13 T cell receptor beta chains were all obtained from the same sample, sequenced in a study of blood T cell repertoires in COVID-19. Data came from immunoSEQ multiplex PCR; TCRdb stores just in-frame clones and leaves some out. The sample holds about 430,000 clones; roughly 90% are singletons and the top ten take 0.9% to 1%. The sample taken for sequencing was PBMCs or T cells enriched from blood (not recorded which). The receptors originated from a young woman with acute COVID-19.

The J gene is TRBJ2-1, the V gene TRBV10-3, with 8 positions matching TRBD1. Trimming removed 5 bases from V and 10 bases from J; junction bases left unmatched: 7. The germline V gene has CDR1 ENHRY and CDR2 SYGVKD. This CDR3 contains 13 residues. For the CDR3, the DNA is TGTGCCATCAGTACCGACAGGGGTGGAGAGCAGTTCTTC. It yields the protein CAISTDRGGEQFF.

J is TRBJ1-6 and V is TRBV7-6; D is possibly TRBD1 (6 bases). V was pared by 0 bases and J by 8 bases, with 11 bases between. Germline V CDR1 and CDR2: SGHVS, FNYEAQ. The CDR3 consists of 15 residues. This CDR3 is CASSLAPRGDSPLHF. The CDR3, as DNA: TGTGCCAGCAGCTTAGCTCCCAGGGGAGATTCACCCCTCCACTTT.

This clone is a singleton in its sample. The V call is TRBV30, the J call TRBJ2-1; 8 nucleotides match TRBD2. The germline gives CDR1 GTSNPN, CDR2 SVGIG (reference sequence). The CDR3 loop spans 14 amino acids. The ends lost 5 bases at V and 6 bases at J; junction bases unmatched: 9. CDR3 residues: CAWSIGGAINEQFF. The CDR3 region has the DNA TGTGCCTGGTCTATCGGGGGGGCCATCAATGAGCAGTTCTTC.

The chain combines TRBV5-8 with TRBJ2-7; D perhaps matches TRBD1 (6 bases). The CDR3 consists of 13 residues. V was clipped by 4 bases and J by 6 bases, with 14 bases between them. Germline assignment: CDR1 SGHTS and CDR2 YDEGEE. Written as DNA, the CDR3 is TGTGCCAGCAGCCGGACACAGGGACGCGAGCAGTACTTC. It codes for CASSRTQGREQYF.

This clone was detected a few times. V is TRBV28 and J is TRBJ1-1; D is unclear. Germline V lookup: CDR1 MDHEN, CDR2 SYDVKM. CDR3 size: 14 residues. The germline V and J ends were trimmed by 8 bases and 1 base, with 14 bases remaining between them. The CDR3 loop reads CASGGEFGNTEAFF. In DNA form, the CDR3 reads TGTGCCAGCGGCGGTGAGTTCGGGAACACTGAAGCTTTCTTT. The complete variable domain, with remaining parts taken from reference TRBV28 and TRBJ1-1, reads DVKVTQSSRYLVKRTGEKVFLECVQDMDHENMFWYRQDPGLGLRLIYFSYDVKMKEKGDIPEGYSVSREKKERFSLILESASTNQTSMYLCASGGEFGNTEAFFGQGTRLTVV.

In its sample, this clone was seen once. This rearrangement joins TRBV19 to TRBJ2-5; perhaps TRBD2 as D (7 bases). With 5 bases removed from V and 2 bases from J, the gap between germline ends came to 24 bases. CDR1 is LNHDA and CDR2 is SQIVND in the germline V gene (reference sequence). The CDR3 length is 18 residues. The CDR3, as DNA: TGTGCCAGTAGTTGGGCCACCACGGGGGGCCTTGAGCAAGAGACCCAGTACTTC. It specifies CASSWATTGGLEQETQYF. The full variable domain, its missing parts supplied by reference TRBV19 and TRBJ2-5, is DGGITQSPKYLFRKEGQNVTLSCEQNLNHDAMYWYRQDPGQGLRLIYYSQIVNDFQKGDIAEGYSVSREKKESFPLTVTSAQKNPTAFYLCASSWATTGGLEQETQYFGPGTRLLVL.

The CDR3 protein is CATSPSPGQGGNTEAFF. The CDR3 DNA is TGTGCCACCAGCCCAAGCCCTGGACAGGGGGGGAACACTGAAGCTTTCTTT. The chain employs TRBV24-1 and TRBJ1-1, with 10 nucleotides matching TRBD1. Germline V gene data show CDR1 as KGHDR and CDR2 as SFDVKD. V trimming: 7 bases; J trimming: 1 base; junction bases outside the gene matches: 11. This CDR3 comprises 17 residues.

V is TRBV15 and J is TRBJ1-5; possible D gene TRBD1, 6 bases. The CDR3 is 19 residues long. The V end was cut by 1 base, the J end by 1 base, with 20 bases between. CDR1 LNHNV and CDR2 YYDKDF come from the germline V gene (reference sequence). The CDR3 sequence: CATSRGSAGRGGSNQPQHF. The CDR3 DNA reads TGTGCCACCAGCAGAGGGTCTGCTGGCAGGGGCGGAAGCAATCAGCCCCAGCATTTT.

In its sample, this clone was seen once. The chain combines TRBV3-1 (or the pseudogene TRBV3-2) with TRBJ1-6; TRBD1 matches 7 bases. CDR1 and CDR2 (germline): LGHDT, YNNKEL (reference sequence). The junction had 4 bases not matched to a gene; V was cut back by 0 bases and J by 11 bases. The CDR3 spans 14 residues. This CDR3 reads CASSQDRDSPPLHF. The CDR3 nucleotides are TGTGCCAGCAGCCAAGATAGGGACAGCCCACCCCTCCACTTT.

V gene TRBV25-1 combines with J gene TRBJ2-7; 10 nucleotides line up with TRBD1. Germline assignment: CDR1 MGHDK and CDR2 SYGVNS. There are 16 residues in the CDR3. V dropped 3 bases and J dropped 3; count of bases not matched to a gene: 8. The DNA of the CDR3 is TGTGCCAGCAGTGATCAAGACAGGGGGCGAGGCTACGAGCAGTACTTC. This encodes CASSDQDRGRGYEQYF.

This chain joins TRBV6-5 and TRBJ2-1; 7 bases match TRBD1. The junction had 6 bases not matched to a gene; V was cut back by 0 bases and J by 4 bases. Per germline, CDR1 MNHEY and CDR2 SVGAGI. The CDR3 is 16 amino acids. The CDR3 bases are TGTGCCAGCAGTTACTCGCGAGGGGGCTCTTACAATGAGCAGTTCTTC. Translating gives CASSYSRGGSYNEQFF.

The chain is built from TRBV25-1 and TRBJ1-2, with no clear D. Trimming removed 1 base from V and 4 bases from J, with 4 bases in between. Germline V gives CDR1 MGHDK, CDR2 SYGVNS. The CDR3 is 12 amino acids. The CDR3 bases are TGTGCCAGCAGTGAATTGGCCTATGGCTACACCTTC. This gives the protein CASSELAYGYTF.

The CDR3 loop reads CASSGWDRPYNEQFF. The CDR3 DNA follows: TGTGCCAGCAGCGGATGGGACAGGCCCTACAATGAGCAGTTCTTC. The V gene is TRBV11-3, the J gene TRBJ2-1, with TRBD1 matching 8 bases. CDR1 is SGHNT, CDR2 YENEEA, per germline. With V trimmed by 5 bases and J by 2 bases, 5 bases remained unmatched. The CDR3 consists of 15 residues.